This TCR beta chain was captured by sequencing in a study of shared clonotypes between healthy human individuals. For the study at large: Three CD4 naive, three CD4 memory, two CD8 naive and one CD8 memory plate were used per donor.

The naive CD8 subset, CD45RO-negative cells positively selected for CCR7, excluded terminally differentiated effector memory CD45RA+ cells. Genomic DNA per cell subset filled all wells of several immunoSEQ plates. Sequencing was performed with immunoSEQ multiplex PCR; in TCRdb, only in-frame clones are kept and a portion is missing. The table records roughly 850,000 clones, roughly 96% of them present only once. The source is a man aged 25-45 years in good health. The sequenced material came from naive CD8+ T cells sorted from blood.

CDR3 amino acids: CSARHNTEAFF. The CDR3 nucleotides are TGCAGTGCTCGGCACAACACTGAAGCTTTCTTT. V and J are TRBV20-1 and TRBJ1-1; no firm D call. Trimming removed 5 bases from V and 2 bases from J, with 6 bases in between. Germline CDR1 is DFQATT and CDR2 is SNEGSKA (reference sequence). The CDR3 is made up of 11 amino acids.